The 31 T cell receptor beta chains in this list originate from one sample, sequenced in a study of Ad26.COV2.S vaccination and SARS-CoV-2 variants. Profiling relied on immunoSEQ multiplex PCR, and the TCRdb table lists in-frame clones only, not all of them. The sample carries roughly 460,000 clones, 89% recorded once. Stated treatment: roughly 18 received Ad26.COV2.S at low or high dose, single or two shots; five or six received placebo; per-sample allocation not given. Samples came from day 63 after the first vaccine or placebo injection. Sample: peripheral blood, taken in a trial of Ad26.COV2.S vaccine versus placebo. The source of these receptors is a person aged 18-60 years who received the Ad26.COV2.S COVID-19 vaccine or a placebo.

The chain couples TRBV5-1 to TRBJ2-1; no reliable D call. V was clipped by 2 bases and J by 5 bases, with 8 bases between them. The CDR3 is 13 residues long. Germline V gene data show CDR1 as SGHRS and CDR2 as YFSETQ. CDR3 in DNA: TGCGCCAGCAGCTTTGACCCGGACAATGAGCAGTTCTTC. Amino acid sequence: CASSFDPDNEQFF.

The chain carries TRBV5-4 and TRBJ2-1; 8 nucleotides match TRBD2. CDR3 length: 16 residues. Losses at the gene ends were 0 bases for V and 4 bases for J; bases not matched to a gene: 6. Germline values: CDR1 SGHNT, CDR2 YYREEE (reference sequence). The DNA for the CDR3 is TGTGCCAGCAGCTTGGGGACTAGCAGAAAGTACAATGAGCAGTTCTTC. This gives the protein CASSLGTSRKYNEQFF.

The V call is TRBV19, the J call TRBJ2-1; TRBD1 matches 7 bases. V dropped 6 bases and J dropped 11; count of bases not matched to a gene: 16. Germline V gene data show CDR1 as LNHDA and CDR2 as SQIVND (reference sequence). This CDR3 region has 15 residues. This chain's CDR3 is CASRKTGQVGPQQFF. In nucleotides, the CDR3 is TGTGCCAGTAGAAAAACCGGACAGGTCGGCCCCCAGCAGTTCTTC.

The chain combines TRBV2 with TRBJ1-6; D ambiguous. CDR3 length: 14 amino acids. V was clipped by 4 bases and J by 8 bases, with 12 bases between them. Per the germline V gene, CDR1 is SNHLY and CDR2 is FYNNEI. The DNA of the CDR3 is TGTGCCAGCAGTGTCGAAACGGACTATTCACCCCTCCACTTT. Translation: CASSVETDYSPLHF.

The chain combines TRBV4-1 with TRBJ1-1; weak D call: TRBD1 (6 bases). In germline, CDR1 is MGHRA, CDR2 YSYEKL. The CDR3 runs 16 residues. Trimming took 0 bases from V and 3 from J, leaving 14 bases between them. CDR3 bases: TGCGCCAGCAGCCAAGATAAGGACAGATCATACACTGAAGCTTTCTTT. Its protein product is CASSQDKDRSYTEAFF.

The chain is built from TRBV5-1 and TRBJ2-7, with a weak D call TRBD2 (6 bases). The CDR3 consists of 15 residues. Between the trimmed V and J ends, which lost 3 bases and 1 base, there was a span of 14 bases. Germline lookup yields CDR1 SGHRS and CDR2 YFSETQ. The CDR3 spells CASSSGGVGSYEQYF. The CDR3 DNA sequence: TGCGCCAGCAGCTCGGGCGGGGTTGGGTCCTACGAGCAGTACTTC.

J is TRBJ2-1 and V is TRBV7-2, with 7 nucleotides matching TRBD2. J was trimmed by 9 bases and V by 5 bases; bases with no gene match: 7. The CDR3 length is 13 residues. In germline, CDR1 is SGHTA, CDR2 FQGNSA. The CDR3 sequence: CASSGGLVVEQFF. As DNA, the CDR3 is TGTGCCAGCAGCGGAGGACTAGTTGTTGAGCAGTTCTTC.

The chain is built from TRBV9 and TRBJ2-1; TRBD2 matches 8 bases. The V segment lost 0 bases and the J segment 10 bases; nucleotides outside the gene matches: 9. This CDR3 has 15 amino acids. In germline, CDR1 is SGDLS, CDR2 YYNGEE. The chain's CDR3 is CASSVEEREWREQFF. The CDR3 DNA reads as TGTGCCAGCAGCGTAGAGGAGCGGGAGTGGCGGGAGCAGTTCTTC.

The genes are TRBV12-3 or TRBV12-4 and TRBJ1-4; TRBD1 might be the D (6 bases). Trimming shortened V by 6 bases and J by 4 bases, and 9 bases separated the two germline ends. CDR3 length: 13 residues. The CDR3 here is CASSPRGNEKLFF. In DNA form, the CDR3 reads TGTGCCAGCAGCCCCAGGGGTAATGAAAAACTGTTTTTT.

About this clone itself: One end of the junction is discordant with germline, which a read error may explain. This chain links TRBV13 with TRBJ2-3, with unresolved D. CDR1 PRHDT and CDR2 FYEKMQ come from the germline V gene (reference sequence). The CDR3 spans 13 residues. In DNA, the CDR3 is TGTGCCAGCAGTTTAGGGTCCACAGATACGCAGTATTTT. Encoded protein: CASSLGSTDTQYF.

The gene calls are TRBV5-1 and TRBJ2-3; no definite D call. The V end was cut by 4 bases, the J end by 2 bases, with 11 bases between. Germline V CDR1 and CDR2: SGHRS, YFSETQ. The CDR3 sequence is 14 residues long. Here the CDR3 DNA reads TGCGCCAGCAGCCCGCTAGGAGTCACAGATACGCAGTATTTT. The encoded protein is CASSPLGVTDTQYF.

This sequence joins TRBV6-6 and TRBJ2-1; D gene uncertain. This CDR3 is built from 12 residues. Germline-derived CDR1 and CDR2 are MNHNY and SVGAGI (reference sequence). Trimming removed 7 bases from V and 7 bases from J, with 11 bases in between. The CDR3 nucleotides are TGTGCCAGCACCTTTCGGTTTAATGAGCAGTTCTTC. This encodes CASTFRFNEQFF.

The chain carries TRBV2 and TRBJ1-2; 7 nucleotides agree with TRBD1. The CDR3 is made up of 14 amino acids. Germline V lookup: CDR1 SNHLY, CDR2 FYNNEI. V lost 5 bases, J lost 4 bases, and 7 bases stayed unmatched. In DNA form, the CDR3 reads TGTGCCAGCAGTTCGGTGGGACAGAGCTATGGCTACACCTTC. It is translated as CASSSVGQSYGYTF.

The chain uses TRBV10-3 and TRBJ2-7; tentatively, D is TRBD2 (6 bases). Looked up from germline, CDR1 is ENHRY and CDR2 is SYGVKD. This CDR3 has 16 amino acids. V lost 5 bases, J lost 2 bases, and 19 bases lay in between. The CDR3 DNA reads TGTGCCATCAGTCCGCGGGACTCCCATACGGCCTACGAGCAGTACTTC. This gives the protein CAISPRDSHTAYEQYF.

The J gene is TRBJ2-1, the V gene TRBV29-1; 9 bases are shared with TRBD1. CDR3 size: 16 residues. J lost 0 bases, V lost 3 bases, and 6 bases had no gene match. Germline V CDR1 and CDR2: SQVTM, ANQGSEA. The CDR3 coding sequence is TGCAGCGTTGAGGCGGGACAGGGAAGCTCCTACAATGAGCAGTTCTTC. As protein: CSVEAGQGSSYNEQFF.

V gene TRBV6-6 combines with J gene TRBJ1-5; possible D gene TRBD1, 5 bases. Germline V gene data show CDR1 as MNHNY and CDR2 as SVGAGI (reference sequence). The CDR3 length is 14 residues. Trimming took off 4 bases at V and 5 bases at J, with 12 bases between the two ends. This chain's CDR3 is CASSSGQVDQPQHF. CDR3 coding DNA: TGTGCCAGCAGTTCGGGGCAAGTTGATCAGCCCCAGCATTTT.

The chain has TRBV7-9 and TRBJ1-3; D remains ambiguous. Trimming left V 5 bases short and J 1 base short, with 6 bases between. Germline CDR1 SEHNR, CDR2 FQNEAQ (reference sequence). CDR3 length: 13 amino acids. The chain's CDR3 is CASSQGSGNTIYF. In DNA form, the CDR3 reads TGTGCCAGCAGCCAAGGGTCTGGAAACACCATATATTTT.

A single count supports this clone. The rearrangement joins TRBV27 to TRBJ1-5, with 9 bases fitting TRBD1. With V trimmed by 6 bases and J by 2 bases, 14 bases remained unmatched. The CDR3 runs 18 residues. Germline CDR1 reads MNHEY; CDR2 reads SMNVEV (reference sequence). This chain's CDR3 is CASSLDRDREYGNQPQHF. The CDR3 DNA sequence: TGTGCCAGCAGCTTGGACCGGGACAGGGAGTATGGCAATCAGCCCCAGCATTTT.

The genes are TRBV6-2 or TRBV6-3 and TRBJ2-4, with D perhaps TRBD1 (6 bases). The CDR3 length is 19 residues. Germline CDR1 MNHEY, CDR2 SVGEGT. V lost 0 bases and J lost 0, with 18 bases in between. The CDR3 DNA sequence: TGTGCCAGCAGTTACTCTCCCGCGAGGACAGCTGGAGCCAAAAACATTCAGTACTTC. This sequence encodes CASSYSPARTAGAKNIQYF.

The rearrangement uses TRBV11-2 and TRBJ1-1; TRBD1 matches at 10 bases. The CDR3 totals 14 residues. Trimming took 8 bases from V and 3 from J; bases not matched to a gene: 6. Germline-derived CDR1 and CDR2 are SGHAT and FQNNGV. The CDR3 reads CASDPGTGDTEAFF. CDR3 DNA: TGTGCCAGCGACCCCGGGACAGGGGACACTGAAGCTTTCTTT. Based on the CDR3 plus reference TRBV11-2 and TRBJ1-1, the full variable domain is EAGVAQSPRYKIIEKRQSVAFWCNPISGHATLYWYQQILGQGPKLLIQFQNNGVVDDSQLPKDRFSAERLKGVDSTLKIQPAKLEDSAVYLCASDPGTGDTEAFFGQGTRLTVV.

This clone was seen only a few times. This chain uses TRBV7-9 with TRBJ1-1; D is possibly TRBD1 (6 bases). The germline V gene encodes CDR1 SEHNR and CDR2 FQNEAQ (reference sequence). Trimming shortened V by 10 bases and J by 5 bases, and 20 bases separated the two germline ends. The CDR3 consists of 14 residues. The CDR3 coding sequence is TGTGCCACCCACGGGGGGGGCGGTAGGACTGAAGCTTTCTTT. This sequence encodes CATHGGGGRTEAFF.

The genes are TRBV7-2 and TRBJ1-4; possibly TRBD1 for D (5 bases). The CDR3 runs 15 residues. V lost 2 bases to trimming and J lost 7 bases, with 14 bases between them. The germline gives CDR1 SGHTA, CDR2 FQGNSA. CDR3 nucleotides: TGTGCCAGCAGCTTAAACTTAGCTGGGGGTGAAAAACTGTTTTTT. Residues: CASSLNLAGGEKLFF. Based on the CDR3 plus reference TRBV7-2 and TRBJ1-4, the full variable domain is GAGVSQSPSNKVTEKGKDVELRCDPISGHTALYWYRQSLGQGLEFLIYFQGNSAPDKSGLPSDRFSAERTGGSVSTLTIQRTQQEDSAVYLCASSLNLAGGEKLFFGSGTQLSVL.

The chain employs TRBV18 and TRBJ1-4, with D possibly TRBD1 on 6 matching bases. The ends were cut back, 3 bases at V and 7 bases at J, with 12 bases in the middle. Germline lookup yields CDR1 KGHSH and CDR2 LQKENI. CDR3 size: 14 residues. Here the CDR3 DNA reads TGTGCCAGCTCACCCCCGATCAGGGGTGAAAAACTGTTTTTT. Protein product: CASSPPIRGEKLFF.

This clone was seen only once. The J gene is TRBJ1-5, the V gene TRBV28, with 9 positions matching TRBD1. The CDR3 totals 15 residues. The germline V gene encodes CDR1 MDHEN and CDR2 SYDVKM. V shed 1 base, J shed 4 bases, and the junction held 2 bases outside the gene matches. The CDR3 sequence: CASSLYGQGNQPQHF. The CDR3 DNA sequence: TGTGCCAGCAGTTTATACGGACAGGGGAATCAGCCCCAGCATTTT. Together with reference TRBV28 and TRBJ1-5, the CDR3 gives the full variable domain: DVKVTQSSRYLVKRTGEKVFLECVQDMDHENMFWYRQDPGLGLRLIYFSYDVKMKEKGDIPEGYSVSREKKERFSLILESASTNQTSMYLCASSLYGQGNQPQHFGDGTRLSIL.

This clone has only a few counts. The V call is TRBV4-1, the J call TRBJ1-5; D uncertain. Deletions cut 0 bases from V and 2 bases from J, with 17 bases between. The CDR3 extends over 18 amino acids. Germline CDR1 MGHRA, CDR2 YSYEKL. In DNA, the CDR3 is TGCGCCAGCAGCCAAGAACCGAATTGGCCCGGGGGCAATCAGCCCCAGCATTTT. This sequence encodes CASSQEPNWPGGNQPQHF.

This clone was detected a few times. The rearrangement links TRBV30 to TRBJ1-1, with unresolved D. The CDR3 covers 12 residues. Germline V lookup: CDR1 GTSNPN, CDR2 SVGIG (reference sequence). Deletions cut 4 bases from V and 7 bases from J, with 13 bases between. The CDR3: CAWKGYPREAFF. The CDR3 region has the DNA TGTGCCTGGAAAGGCTACCCGCGTGAAGCTTTCTTT.

The chain uses TRBV27 and TRBJ1-2; 8 positions agree with TRBD1. Germline V gene sequence: CDR1 MNHEY, CDR2 SMNVEV (reference sequence). J lost 4 bases, V lost 2 bases, and 12 bases had no gene match. This CDR3 is 17 amino acids long. The CDR3 sequence: CASSLTQGAPRAYGYTF. In DNA, the CDR3 is TGTGCCAGCAGTTTAACCCAGGGGGCGCCGAGGGCCTATGGCTACACCTTC.

V usage is TRBV18 and J usage is TRBJ2-7, with 9 nucleotides matching TRBD2. CDR3 length: 14 residues. Germline-derived CDR1 and CDR2 are KGHSH and LQKENI. The trim removed 6 bases at V and 2 bases at J, leaving 5 bases unmatched. CDR3 in amino acids: CASSPSGDPYEQYF. The CDR3 DNA reads TGTGCCAGCTCCCCTAGCGGGGACCCCTACGAGCAGTACTTC.

This rearrangement joins TRBV6-1 to TRBJ1-6, with D perhaps TRBD1 (6 bases). The length of the CDR3 is 14 residues. CDR1 and CDR2 (germline): MNHNS, SASEGT. The ends were cut back, 3 bases at V and 6 bases at J, with 9 bases in the middle. The CDR3 region is CASSETGSNSPLHF. In nucleotides, the CDR3 is TGTGCCAGCAGTGAGACAGGCTCTAATTCACCCCTCCACTTT.

This rearrangement joins TRBV6-2 or TRBV6-3 to TRBJ1-5; 9 bases agree with TRBD1. Germline loops: CDR1 MNHEY, CDR2 SVGEGT. The CDR3 contains 16 residues. V shed 5 bases and J 3 bases; nucleotides not matched to a gene: 8. The CDR3 protein is CASSTRTGVSNQPQHF. CDR3 bases: TGTGCCAGCAGTACCCGGACAGGGGTGTCCAATCAGCCCCAGCATTTT.

The rearrangement joins TRBV4-3 to TRBJ2-7; possibly TRBD1 for D (6 bases). Germline CDR1 and CDR2: LGHNA and YSLEER. Trimming cost V 1 base and J 0 bases, with 10 bases left between them. The CDR3 spans 15 residues. The CDR3 is CASSQGQVSSYEQYF. CDR3 nucleotides: TGCGCCAGCAGCCAAGGACAGGTCAGCTCCTACGAGCAGTACTTC.